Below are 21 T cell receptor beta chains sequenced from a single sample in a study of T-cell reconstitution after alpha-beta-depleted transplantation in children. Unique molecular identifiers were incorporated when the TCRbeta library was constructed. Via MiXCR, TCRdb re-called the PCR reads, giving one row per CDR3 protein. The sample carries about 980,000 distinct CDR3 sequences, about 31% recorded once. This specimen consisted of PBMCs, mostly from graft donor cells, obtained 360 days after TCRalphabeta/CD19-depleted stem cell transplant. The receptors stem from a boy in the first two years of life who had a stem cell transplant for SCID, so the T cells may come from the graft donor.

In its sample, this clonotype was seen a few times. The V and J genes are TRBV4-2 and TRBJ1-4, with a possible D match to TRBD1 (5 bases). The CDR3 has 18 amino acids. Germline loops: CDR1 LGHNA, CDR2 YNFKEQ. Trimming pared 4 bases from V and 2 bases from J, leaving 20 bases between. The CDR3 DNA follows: TGTGCCAGCAGCCCCCGGGACCACTCTACCGATACTAATGAAAAACTGTTTTTT. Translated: CASSPRDHSTDTNEKLFF.

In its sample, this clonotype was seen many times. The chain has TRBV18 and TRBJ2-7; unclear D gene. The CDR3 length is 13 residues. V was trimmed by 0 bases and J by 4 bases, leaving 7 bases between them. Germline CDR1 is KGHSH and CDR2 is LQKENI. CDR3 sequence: CASSPPGLYEQYF. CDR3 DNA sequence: TGTGCCAGCTCACCACCGGGATTATACGAGCAGTACTTC.

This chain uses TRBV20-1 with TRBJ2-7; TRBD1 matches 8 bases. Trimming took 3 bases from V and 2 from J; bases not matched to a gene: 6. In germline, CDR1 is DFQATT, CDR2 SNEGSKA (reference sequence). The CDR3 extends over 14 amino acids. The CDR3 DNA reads TGCAGTGCTAGGAGCCGACAGGGGACCTACGAGCAGTACTTC. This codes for CSARSRQGTYEQYF.

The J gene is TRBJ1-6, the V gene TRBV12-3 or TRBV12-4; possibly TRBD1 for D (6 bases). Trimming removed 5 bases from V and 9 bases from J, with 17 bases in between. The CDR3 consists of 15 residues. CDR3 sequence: CASSIPTGRRSPLHF. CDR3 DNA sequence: TGTGCCAGCAGTATCCCGACAGGTCGACGTTCACCCCTCCACTTT.

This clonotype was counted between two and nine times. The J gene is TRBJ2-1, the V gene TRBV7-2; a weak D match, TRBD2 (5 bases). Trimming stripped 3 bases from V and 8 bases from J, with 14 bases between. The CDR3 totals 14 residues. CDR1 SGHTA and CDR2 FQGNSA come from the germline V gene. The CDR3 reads CASSFNPTEDEQFF. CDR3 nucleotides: TGTGCCAGCAGCTTCAACCCGACGGAGGATGAGCAGTTCTTC.

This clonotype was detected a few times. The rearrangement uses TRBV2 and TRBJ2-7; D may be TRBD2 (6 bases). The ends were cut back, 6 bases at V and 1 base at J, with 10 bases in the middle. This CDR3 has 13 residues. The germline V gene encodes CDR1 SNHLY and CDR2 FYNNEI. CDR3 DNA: TGTGCCAGCAGGCGGGAAAGATCCTACGAGCAGTACTTC. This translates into CASRRERSYEQYF.

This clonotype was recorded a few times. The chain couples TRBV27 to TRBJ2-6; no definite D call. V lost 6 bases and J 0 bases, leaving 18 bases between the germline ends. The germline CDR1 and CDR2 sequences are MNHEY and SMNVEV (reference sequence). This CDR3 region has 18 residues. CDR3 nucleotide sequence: TGTGCCAGCAGACCCCATTCGTGGGAAAACTCTGGGGCCAACGTCCTGACTTTC. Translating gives CASRPHSWENSGANVLTF.

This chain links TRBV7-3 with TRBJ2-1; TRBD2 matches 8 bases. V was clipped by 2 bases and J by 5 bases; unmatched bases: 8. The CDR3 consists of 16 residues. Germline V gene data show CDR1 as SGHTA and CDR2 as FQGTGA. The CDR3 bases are TGTGCCAGCAGCTTATCTCGGGCGGGGGGAAACAATGAGCAGTTCTTC. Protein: CASSLSRAGGNNEQFF.

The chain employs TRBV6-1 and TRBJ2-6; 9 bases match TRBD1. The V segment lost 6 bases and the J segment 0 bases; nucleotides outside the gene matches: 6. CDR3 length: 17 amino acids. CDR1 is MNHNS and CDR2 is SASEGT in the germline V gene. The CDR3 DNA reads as TGTGCCAGCAGCTCCGGGACAGGGAGCTCTGGGGCCAACGTCCTGACTTTC. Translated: CASSSGTGSSGANVLTF.

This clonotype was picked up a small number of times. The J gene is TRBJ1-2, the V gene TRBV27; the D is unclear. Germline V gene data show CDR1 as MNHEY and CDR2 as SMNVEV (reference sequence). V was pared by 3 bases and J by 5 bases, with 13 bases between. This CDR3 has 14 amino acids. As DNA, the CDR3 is TGTGCCAGCAGTTTGAGAGGGTTGGGATATGGCTACACCTTC. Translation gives CASSLRGLGYGYTF.

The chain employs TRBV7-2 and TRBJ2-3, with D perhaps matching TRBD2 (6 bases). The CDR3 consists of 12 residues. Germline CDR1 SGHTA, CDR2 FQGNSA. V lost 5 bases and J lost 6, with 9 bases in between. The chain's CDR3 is CASSREWDTQYF. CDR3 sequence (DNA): TGTGCCAGCAGCCGGGAGTGGGATACGCAGTATTTT.

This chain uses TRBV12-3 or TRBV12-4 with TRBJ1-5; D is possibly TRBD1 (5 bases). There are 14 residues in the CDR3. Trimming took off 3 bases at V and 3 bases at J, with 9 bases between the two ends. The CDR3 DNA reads TGTGCCAGCAGTTTTGGGGCGGCCAATCAGCCCCAGCATTTT. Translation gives CASSFGAANQPQHF.

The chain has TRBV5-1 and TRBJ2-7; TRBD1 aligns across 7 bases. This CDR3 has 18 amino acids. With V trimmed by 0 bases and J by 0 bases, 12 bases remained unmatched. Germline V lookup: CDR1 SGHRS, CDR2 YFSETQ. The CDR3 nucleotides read TGCGCCAGCAGCTTGGCCCCCACCGGGACAGCAAACTCCTACGAGCAGTACTTC. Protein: CASSLAPTGTANSYEQYF.

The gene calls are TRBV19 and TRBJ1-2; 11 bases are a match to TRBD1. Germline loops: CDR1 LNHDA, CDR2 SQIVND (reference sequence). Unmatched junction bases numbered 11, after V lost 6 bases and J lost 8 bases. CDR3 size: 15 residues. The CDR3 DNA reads TGTGCCAGTAGCCCAAGGCCGGGGACAGGGGGAGGCTACACCTTC. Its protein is CASSPRPGTGGGYTF.

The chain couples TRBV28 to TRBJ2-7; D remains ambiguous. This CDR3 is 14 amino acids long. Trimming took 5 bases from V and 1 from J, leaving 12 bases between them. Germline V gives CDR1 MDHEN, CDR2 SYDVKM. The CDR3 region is CASSPPQRSYEQYF. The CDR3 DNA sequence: TGTGCCAGCAGTCCCCCACAGCGTTCCTACGAGCAGTACTTC. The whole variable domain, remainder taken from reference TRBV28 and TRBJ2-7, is DVKVTQSSRYLVKRTGEKVFLECVQDMDHENMFWYRQDPGLGLRLIYFSYDVKMKEKGDIPEGYSVSREKKERFSLILESASTNQTSMYLCASSPPQRSYEQYFGPGTRLTVT.

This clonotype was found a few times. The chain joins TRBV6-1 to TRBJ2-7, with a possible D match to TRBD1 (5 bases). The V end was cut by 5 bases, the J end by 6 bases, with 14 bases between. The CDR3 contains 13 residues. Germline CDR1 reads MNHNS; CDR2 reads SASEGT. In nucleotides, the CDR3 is TGTGCCAGCAGTATCCGACAGTATGTCGAGCAGTACTTC. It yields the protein CASSIRQYVEQYF.

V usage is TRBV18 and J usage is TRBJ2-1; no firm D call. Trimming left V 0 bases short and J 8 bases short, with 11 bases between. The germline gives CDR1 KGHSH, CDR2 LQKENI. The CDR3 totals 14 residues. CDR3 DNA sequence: TGTGCCAGCTCACCACCTCAGGCCCTCTATGAGCAGTTCTTC. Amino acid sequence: CASSPPQALYEQFF.

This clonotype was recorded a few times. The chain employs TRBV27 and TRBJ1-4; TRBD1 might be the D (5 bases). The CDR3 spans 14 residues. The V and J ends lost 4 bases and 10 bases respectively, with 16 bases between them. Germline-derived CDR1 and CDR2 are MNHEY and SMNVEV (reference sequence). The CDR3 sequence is CASSWGLGLGKLFF. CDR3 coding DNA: TGTGCCAGCAGTTGGGGACTGGGTTTGGGAAAACTGTTTTTT.

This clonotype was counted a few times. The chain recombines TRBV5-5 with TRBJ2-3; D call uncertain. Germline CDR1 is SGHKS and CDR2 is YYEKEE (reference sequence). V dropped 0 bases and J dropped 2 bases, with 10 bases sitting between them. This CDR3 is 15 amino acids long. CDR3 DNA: TGTGCCAGCAGCTTGGATGCAGTCTACACAGATACGCAGTATTTT. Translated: CASSLDAVYTDTQYF.

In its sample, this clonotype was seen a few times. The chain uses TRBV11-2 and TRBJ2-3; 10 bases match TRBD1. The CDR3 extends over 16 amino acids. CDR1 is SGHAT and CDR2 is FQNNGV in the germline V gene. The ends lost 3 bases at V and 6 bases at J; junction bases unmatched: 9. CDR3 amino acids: CASSFQTGGVGDTQYF. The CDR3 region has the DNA TGTGCCAGCAGCTTTCAGACAGGGGGCGTGGGCGATACGCAGTATTTT.

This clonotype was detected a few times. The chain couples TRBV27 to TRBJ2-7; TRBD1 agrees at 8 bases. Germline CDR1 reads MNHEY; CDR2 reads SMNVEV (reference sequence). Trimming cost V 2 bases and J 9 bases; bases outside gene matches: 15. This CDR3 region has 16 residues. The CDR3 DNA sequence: TGTGCCAGCAGTTTAAATTTCGGGGACAGGACGCGTGGGCAGTACTTC. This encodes CASSLNFGDRTRGQYF.